The rows below give T cell receptor beta chains drawn from one sample of a study of shared clonotypes between healthy human individuals. Sequencing used immunoSEQ multiplex PCR; TCRdb keeps in-frame clones, though not all of them. The sample lists about 2.4 million clones, approximately 93% seen once, with about 0.34% in the top ten. The sequenced sample was naive CD4+ T cells from PBMCs. Receptors originate from a man aged 18 to 30 in good health. Some clones in this sample may be carry-over from other donors' samples. The CDR3 runs from the conserved cysteine through the conserved F or W. Fields, in order: clone size, D gene, J gene, V gene, CDR3 protein, CDR3 DNA. The D gene is left open where the match is weak. Size values are once, few and many counts, or a class for expanded clones, and some rows have none.

NA TRBD2 TRBJ2-3 TRBV15 CATAGRSGRATDTQYF TGTGCCACCGCAGGTCGTAGCGGGAGGGCCACAGATACGCAGTATTTT
NA NA TRBJ2-1 TRBV7-3 CASSPGFYNEQFF TGTGCCAGCAGCCCAGGGTTCTACAATGAGCAGTTCTTC
NA TRBD1 TRBJ1-2 TRBV18 CASSPGQGYYGYTF TGTGCCAGCTCACCAGGACAGGGGTACTATGGCTACACCTTC
NA NA TRBJ2-3 TRBV28 CASLRRLGVVADTQYF TGTGCCAGCCTACGCCGTCTAGGTGTAGTAGCAGATACGCAGTATTTT
NA NA TRBJ1-4 TRBV15 CATSRDWAGTNEKLFF TGTGCCACCAGCAGAGATTGGGCAGGGACTAATGAAAAACTGTTTTTT
NA TRBD1 TRBJ1-6 TRBV28 CASLGQGSSYNSPLHF TGTGCCAGCCTGGGACAGGGGAGCTCCTATAATTCACCCCTCCACTTT
few NA TRBJ1-2 TRBV5-4 CASSKTGTRIGYGYTF TGTGCCAGCAGCAAAACCGGGACACGGATCGGCTATGGCTACACCTTC
NA NA TRBJ2-3 TRBV29-1 CSVEVGTDTQYF TGCAGCGTTGAGGTGGGCACAGATACGCAGTATTTT
NA NA TRBJ1-1 TRBV7-3 CASSLGTNTEAFF TGTGCCAGCAGCTTGGGGACGAACACTGAAGCTTTCTTT
NA NA TRBJ1-2 TRBV7-9 CASSPQDYGYTF TGTGCCAGCAGCCCTCAGGACTATGGCTACACCTTC
few TRBD1 TRBJ1-1 TRBV19 CASSILAQGDTEAFF TGTGCCAGTAGTATCCTAGCGCAGGGGGATACTGAAGCTTTCTTT
NA TRBD2 TRBJ2-2 TRBV7-3 CASSLIALAGVNTGELFF TGTGCCAGCAGCTTAATTGCCCTCGCGGGAGTAAACACCGGGGAGCTGTTTTTT
NA NA TRBJ2-2 TRBV30 CAWSVLTSSSTGELFF TGTGCCTGGAGTGTACTAACTAGCTCCAGCACCGGGGAGCTGTTTTTT
NA TRBD1 TRBJ1-5 TRBV6-6 CASRGQDRGSGQPQHF TGTGCCAGCAGAGGGCAAGACAGGGGGTCAGGTCAGCCCCAGCATTTT
NA NA TRBJ2-1 TRBV7-3 CASSLMAGKHNEQFF TGTGCCAGCAGCTTGATGGCGGGGAAGCACAATGAGCAGTTCTTC
NA TRBD2 TRBJ2-1 TRBV19 CASSIASGNYNEQFF TGTGCCAGTAGTATTGCTAGCGGAAACTACAATGAGCAGTTCTTC
NA NA TRBJ1-6 TRBV6-5 CASSYAGARGNSPLHF TGTGCCAGCAGTTACGCGGGCGCTAGAGGGAATTCACCCCTCCACTTT
NA NA TRBJ1-3 TRBV7-9 CASSPTSGNTIYF TGTGCCAGCAGCCCCACCTCTGGAAACACCATATATTTT
NA NA TRBJ2-1 TRBV2 CASKGQYNEQFF TGTGCCAGCAAAGGACAGTACAATGAGCAGTTCTTC
once NA TRBJ2-1 TRBV6-5 CASSYDSYNEQFF TGTGCCAGCAGTTATGACTCTTACAATGAGCAGTTCTTC
NA TRBD2 TRBJ2-3 TRBV4-1 CASSRIPPGLNTDTQYF TGCGCCAGCAGCCGCATTCCCCCGGGACTAAACACAGATACGCAGTATTTT
once NA TRBJ2-1 TRBV5-4 CASSLTPRGSSYNEQFF TGTGCCAGCAGCCTAACCCCGAGGGGGTCCTCCTACAATGAGCAGTTCTTC
NA NA TRBJ1-1 TRBV2 CASASEGGTEAFF TGTGCCAGCGCGAGCGAAGGCGGCACTGAAGCTTTCTTT
NA TRBD1 TRBJ2-5 TRBV10-1 CAIWTGRRKTQYF TGCGCCATTTGGACAGGGCGAAGAAAGACCCAGTACTTC
NA NA TRBJ2-5 TRBV7-7 CASSLGQLETQYF TGTGCCAGCAGCTTAGGACAGCTAGAGACCCAGTACTTC
once NA TRBJ2-3 TRBV7-3 CASSPAPSIPDTQYF TGTGCCAGCAGCCCAGCCCCCAGCATTCCAGATACGCAGTATTTT
NA NA TRBJ2-7 TRBV28 CASSFGGDNSYEQYF TGTGCCAGCAGTTTTGGGGGGGACAACTCCTACGAGCAGTACTTC
once TRBD1 TRBJ1-4 TRBV5-5 CASSLVGDSLSGKLFF TGTGCCAGCAGCTTGGTCGGGGACAGTCTTTCGGGAAAACTGTTTTTT
NA NA TRBJ2-1 TRBV5-1 CASSRTTTENNEQFF TGCGCCAGCAGCCGGACCACCACGGAGAACAATGAGCAGTTCTTC
NA TRBD2 TRBJ2-7 TRBV29-1 CSTPVEGIRLAGRNYEQYF TGCAGCACGCCGGTTGAGGGGATCAGACTAGCGGGAAGAAATTACGAGCAGTACTTC
NA NA TRBJ2-7 TRBV5-4 CASSLDASSYEQYF TGTGCCAGCAGCTTGGATGCTAGCTCCTACGAGCAGTACTTC
once TRBD1 TRBJ2-7 TRBV11-3 CASSLGRDRATYEQYF TGTGCCAGCAGCTTAGGCCGGGACAGGGCTACCTACGAGCAGTACTTC
once TRBD1 TRBJ1-1 TRBV5-1 CASSLGGTVGMGTEAFF TGCGCCAGCAGCTTAGGGGGGACAGTTGGGATGGGGACTGAAGCTTTCTTT
NA TRBD2 TRBJ2-2 TRBV4-3 CASSQGGGGRVTGELFF TGCGCCAGCAGTCAGGGAGGCGGGGGGCGAGTCACCGGGGAGCTGTTTTTT
NA NA TRBJ1-5 TRBV28 CASSLSGADQPQHF TGTGCCAGCAGTTTATCAGGAGCAGATCAGCCCCAGCATTTT
NA NA TRBJ2-7 TRBV10-3 CAISGPAGQQGEQYF TGTGCCATCAGTGGCCCAGCGGGACAGCAGGGCGAGCAGTACTTC
NA NA TRBJ2-3 TRBV11-2 CASSLGLAQRTDTQYF TGTGCCAGCAGCTTAGGGCTAGCGCAACGCACAGATACGCAGTATTTT
NA TRBD1 TRBJ2-5 TRBV9 CASSVVGTGQETQYF TGTGCCAGCAGCGTAGTTGGGACAGGGCAAGAGACCCAGTACTTC
NA NA TRBJ2-7 TRBV5-1 CASSPFDTASQWREQYF TGCGCCAGCAGCCCTTTCGACACCGCAAGTCAGTGGAGAGAGCAGTACTTC
NA NA TRBJ2-5 TRBV18 CASSPPGGNQETQYF TGTGCCAGCTCACCTCCGGGGGGCAACCAAGAGACCCAGTACTTC
NA TRBD2 TRBJ2-1 TRBV5-6 CASSLNLPGTSGGNEQFF TGTGCCAGCAGCCTCAATTTGCCCGGGACTAGCGGGGGGAATGAGCAGTTCTTC